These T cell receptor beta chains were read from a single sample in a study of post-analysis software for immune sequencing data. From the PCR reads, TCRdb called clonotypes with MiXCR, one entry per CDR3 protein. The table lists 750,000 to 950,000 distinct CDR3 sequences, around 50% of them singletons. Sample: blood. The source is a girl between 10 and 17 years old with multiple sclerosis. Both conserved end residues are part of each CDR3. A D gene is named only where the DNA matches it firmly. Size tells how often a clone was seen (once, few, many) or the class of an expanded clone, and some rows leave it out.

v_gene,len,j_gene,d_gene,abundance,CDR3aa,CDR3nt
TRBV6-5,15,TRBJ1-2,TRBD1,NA,CASSSSGQGARGYTF,TGTGCCAGCAGTTCAAGCGGACAGGGGGCGCGGGGCTACACCTTC
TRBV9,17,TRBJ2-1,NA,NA,CASSVERRWLSYNEQFF,TGTGCCAGCAGCGTAGAACGACGGTGGTTGTCCTACAATGAGCAGTTCTTC
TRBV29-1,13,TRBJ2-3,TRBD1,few,CSVGRGPSDTQYF,TGCAGCGTTGGCAGGGGGCCGTCAGATACGCAGTATTTT
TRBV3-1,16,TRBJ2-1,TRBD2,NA,CASSRPSGALGNEQFF,TGTGCCAGCAGCAGGCCTAGCGGGGCGTTAGGCAATGAGCAGTTCTTC
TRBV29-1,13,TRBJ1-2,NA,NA,CSVSRDGNYGYTF,TGCAGCGTTTCGCGGGACGGAAACTATGGCTACACCTTC
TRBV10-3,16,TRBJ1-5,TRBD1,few,CAISESRTGIGQPQHF,TGTGCCATCAGTGAGTCAAGGACAGGGATCGGTCAGCCCCAGCATTTT
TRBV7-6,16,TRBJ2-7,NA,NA,CASSLVGGQMGYEQYF,TGTGCCAGCAGCTTAGTCGGAGGACAGATGGGATACGAGCAGTACTTC
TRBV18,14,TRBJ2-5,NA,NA,CASSPMQGLETQYF,TGTGCCAGCTCACCAATGCAGGGGTTAGAGACCCAGTACTTC
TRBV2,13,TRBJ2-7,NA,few,CASSVEGAYEQYF,TGTGCCAGCAGTGTAGAGGGAGCCTACGAGCAGTACTTC
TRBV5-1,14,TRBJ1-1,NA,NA,CASHRWGPDTEAFF,TGCGCCAGCCACCGCTGGGGGCCCGACACTGAAGCTTTCTTT
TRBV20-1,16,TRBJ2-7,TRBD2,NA,CSARATNGTRYYEQYF,TGCAGTGCTAGAGCTACCAACGGGACTAGGTACTACGAGCAGTACTTC
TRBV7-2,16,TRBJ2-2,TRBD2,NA,CASSFPREVDTGELFF,TGTGCCAGCAGCTTCCCGCGGGAGGTGGACACCGGGGAGCTGTTTTTT
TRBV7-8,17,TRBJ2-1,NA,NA,CASSLVLQDSIPNEQFF,TGTGCCAGCAGCTTAGTTTTGCAGGACTCTATCCCCAATGAGCAGTTCTTC